This T cell receptor (beta chain) originates from a study of cytomegalovirus exposure and HLA in healthy donors. Whole-study findings and limits: Among TCR beta chains, those listed as cytomegalovirus-associated numbered about 150. In vitro experiments confirmed that a few CMV-associated chains were specific for CMV antigens.

Germline loops: CDR1 GTSNPN, CDR2 SVGIG (reference sequence). The CDR3 covers 13 residues. V was trimmed by 4 bases and J by 2 bases, leaving 12 bases between them. The PCR employed 60 Vbeta primers together with 13 Jbeta primers. Sequencing was performed with immunoSEQ multiplex PCR; in TCRdb, only in-frame clones are kept and a portion is missing. Here the sample spans 100,000 to 150,000 clones, less than 90% being singletons. Turning to this clone: Its antigen is still unknown.

The specimen was PBMCs. The chain has TRBV30 and TRBJ2-7, with TRBD1 as a possible D gene (6 bases). The clonotype comes from a man between 18 and 29 years old in good health and CMV-seropositive. CDR3 protein: CAWIARDTYEQYF. CDR3 nucleotides: TGTGCCTGGATTGCGAGGGACACCTACGAGCAGTACTTC.